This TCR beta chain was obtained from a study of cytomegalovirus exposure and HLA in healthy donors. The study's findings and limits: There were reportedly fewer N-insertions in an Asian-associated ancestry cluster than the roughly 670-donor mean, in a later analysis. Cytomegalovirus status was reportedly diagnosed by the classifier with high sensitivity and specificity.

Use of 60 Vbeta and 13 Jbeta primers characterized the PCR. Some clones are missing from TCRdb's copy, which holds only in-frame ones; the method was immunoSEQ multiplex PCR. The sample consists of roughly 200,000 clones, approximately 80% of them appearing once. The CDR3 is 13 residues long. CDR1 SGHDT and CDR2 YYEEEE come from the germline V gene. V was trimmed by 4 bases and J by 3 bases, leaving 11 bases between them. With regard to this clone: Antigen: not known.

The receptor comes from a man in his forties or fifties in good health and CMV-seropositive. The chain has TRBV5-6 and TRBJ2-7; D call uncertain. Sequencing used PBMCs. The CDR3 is CASSAARYYEQYF. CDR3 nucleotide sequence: TGTGCCAGCAGCGCCGCCAGATACTACGAGCAGTACTTC.